This T cell receptor (beta chain) was sequenced during a study of early stage breast cancer tumors. The CDR3 is 15 amino acids. Germline lookup yields CDR1 SEHNR and CDR2 FQNEAQ (reference sequence). V lost 1 base, J lost 8 bases, and 6 bases stayed unmatched. Notes on the study in general: Commonly generated sequences made up most enriched TCRB sequences shared between patients.

A remark on this clone: Its antigen is unknown.

Method: immunoSEQ multiplex PCR; TCRdb's copy keeps in-frame clones and lacks some. This table holds fewer than 80,000 clones, over 80% found once. Sequences were obtained from blood. The gene calls are TRBV7-9 and TRBJ2-1; 9 nucleotides match TRBD2. The TCR comes from a person aged 40-50 years with breast cancer. CDR3 sequence reads: CASSLDYGGRDEQFF. CDR3 bases: TGTGCCAGCAGCTTAGACTACGGCGGGAGGGATGAGCAGTTCTTC.